This entry lists 21 T cell receptor beta chains sequenced from one sample in a study of T cells in Graves' hyperthyroidism and ophthalmopathy. Amplified regions were TCR beta CDR3 sequences from RNA transcripts. The HTBI primer set served for first-round RT-PCR of the TCR CDR3. Via MiXCR, TCRdb re-called the multiplex PCR reads, giving one row per CDR3 protein. The sample yields hundreds of thousands of distinct CDR3 sequences, 35% to 40% seen once. The material sequenced was blood. These receptors were obtained from a man aged 18 to 29 with Graves' hyperthyroidism.

The chain couples TRBV29-1 to TRBJ1-2; 7 nucleotides align to TRBD1. The CDR3 runs 15 residues. Germline loops: CDR1 SQVTM, CDR2 ANQGSEA. The V and J ends lost 4 bases and 4 bases, in that order; junction bases with no gene match: 12. The CDR3: CSVAGQDKTPYGYTF. CDR3 DNA: TGCAGCGTTGCCGGACAGGACAAAACCCCCTATGGCTACACCTTC. The variable domain in full, with the rest retrieved from reference TRBV29-1 and TRBJ1-2, is SAVISQKPSRDICQRGTSLTIQCQVDSQVTMMFWYRQQPGQSLTLIATANQGSEATYESGFVIDKFPISRPNLTFSTLTVSNMSPEDSSIYLCSVAGQDKTPYGYTFGSGTRLTVV.

In regard to this clonotype: A read error may explain this, as a much larger clone is one base away. The chain combines TRBV29-1 with TRBJ2-2; D not certain. There are 12 residues in the CDR3. Germline CDR1 and CDR2: SQVTM and ANQGSEA. The CDR3, as DNA: TGCGGCGCCGGACCCCAGGCCGGGGAGCTGTTTTTT. The encoded protein is CGAGPQAGELFF.

The chain carries TRBV29-1 and TRBJ2-2; tentatively, D is TRBD2 (6 bases). The germline gives CDR1 SQVTM, CDR2 ANQGSEA. The CDR3 consists of 12 residues. V lost 8 bases and J 6 bases, leaving 13 bases between the germline ends. The CDR3 DNA is TGCAGCCCGGCAGGGAGGCCCGGGGAGCTGTTTTTT. It codes for CSPAGRPGELFF.

In its sample, this clonotype was seen many times. The chain uses TRBV5-5 and TRBJ1-2; D gene uncertain. V was clipped by 2 bases and J by 6 bases, with 17 bases between them. The CDR3 runs to 15 residues. The V gene's germline CDR1 is SGHKS and CDR2 YYEKEE (reference sequence). CDR3 nucleotide sequence: TGTGCCAGCAGCTTCCAGCCTGATCCGGGCCATGGCTACACCTTC. It encodes CASSFQPDPGHGYTF.

This clonotype has only one observation. At one end, the junction sequence differs from germline, possibly due to a read error. CDR3 protein: CASSQDSGVGELFF. CDR3 sequence (DNA): TGCGCCAGCAGCCAAGATTCCGGCGTCGGGGAGCTGTTTTTT. The genes are TRBV11-3 and TRBJ2-2; D is uncertain. From germline, CDR1 is SGHNT and CDR2 YENEEA. The CDR3 contains 14 residues. Variable domain in full (rest from reference TRBV11-3 and TRBJ2-2): EAGVVQSPRYKIIEKKQPVAFWCNPISGHNTLYWYLQNLGQGPELLIRYENEEAVDDSQLPKDRFSAERLKGVDSTLKIQPAELGDSAVYLCASSQDSGVGELFFGEGSRLTVL.

Of note for this clonotype: Given a much more abundant clone one base away, this may be a read error. The rearrangement uses TRBV25-1 and TRBJ2-7; 7 bases match TRBD1. With 10 bases clipped from V and 7 bases from J, the junction kept 10 bases outside the gene matches. The CDR3 runs 12 residues. Germline-derived CDR1 and CDR2 are MGHDK and SYGVNS. CDR3 residues: CANRGAVREQYF. In DNA form, the CDR3 reads TGTGCCAACAGGGGCGCAGTACGAGAGCAGTACTTC.

The V call is TRBV2, the J call TRBJ2-6; D remains ambiguous. V shed 3 bases and J shed 0 bases, with 15 bases lying between them. The length of the CDR3 is 18 residues. CDR1 is SNHLY and CDR2 is FYNNEI in the germline V gene. CDR3 DNA: TGTGCCAGCAGTGATGGGATTCGGCGGATCTCTGGGGCCAACGTCCTGACTTTC. Protein sequence: CASSDGIRRISGANVLTF.

This clonotype has just a few counts. The rearrangement links TRBV20-1 to TRBJ1-2; D remains unclear. The CDR3 runs to 15 residues. Germline V lookup: CDR1 DFQATT, CDR2 SNEGSKA (reference sequence). With 1 base removed from V and 2 bases from J, the gap between germline ends came to 14 bases. Here the CDR3 reads CSARGTAVRNYGYTF. The CDR3 nucleotides are TGCAGTGCTAGAGGAACAGCCGTAAGAAACTATGGCTACACCTTC.

The J gene is TRBJ1-5, the V gene TRBV10-3, with 8 bases fitting TRBD1. V was pared by 10 bases and J by 5 bases, with 13 bases of the junction left unmatched. This CDR3 contains 15 residues. Germline CDR1 ENHRY, CDR2 SYGVKD. The CDR3 is CASKEVQGDYQPQHF. DNA of the CDR3: TGTGCCAGCAAAGAGGTACAGGGGGACTATCAGCCCCAGCATTTT.

The gene calls are TRBV12-3 or TRBV12-4 and TRBJ1-1, with D unresolved. This CDR3 has 16 amino acids. V was pared by 6 bases and J by 0 bases, with 17 bases between. The chain's CDR3 is CASSSHQQSMNTEAFF. Written as DNA, the CDR3 is TGTGCCAGCAGCTCTCACCAACAGAGTATGAACACTGAAGCTTTCTTT.

This clonotype was counted at least ten times. The chain combines TRBV10-3 with TRBJ2-5, with 8 bases that match TRBD1. The length of the CDR3 is 14 residues. J gave up 4 bases and V 4 bases, and 5 bases lay outside the gene matches. Germline CDR1 reads ENHRY; CDR2 reads SYGVKD. Here the CDR3 reads CAISADRAVETQYF. The CDR3 nucleotides read TGTGCCATCAGTGCGGACAGGGCGGTAGAGACCCAGTACTTC.

The rearrangement uses TRBV2 and TRBJ1-4, with TRBD1 matching over 7 bases. The CDR3 extends over 13 amino acids. J was trimmed by 10 bases and V by 2 bases; bases with no gene match: 4. Looked up from germline, CDR1 is SNHLY and CDR2 is FYNNEI. CDR3 DNA sequence: TGTGCCAGCAGTGAACCAGGGGGTGGAAAACTGTTTTTT. It encodes CASSEPGGGKLFF.

The J gene is TRBJ1-1, the V gene TRBV9; D possibly corresponds to TRBD1 (5 bases). The CDR3 has 16 amino acids. The germline gives CDR1 SGDLS, CDR2 YYNGEE. The V gene lost 5 bases and the J gene lost 5 bases, with 22 bases spanning the gap. CDR3 sequence: CASSYAIRDGETEAFF. CDR3 nucleotide sequence: TGTGCCAGCAGTTACGCCATCCGGGACGGGGAGACTGAAGCTTTCTTT.

This clonotype has only a few counts. V and J are TRBV5-1 and TRBJ2-5; either TRBD1 or TRBD2 may supply D (5 bases each). Germline-derived CDR1 and CDR2 are SGHRS and YFSETQ. Deletions cut 4 bases from V and 4 bases from J, with 17 bases between. The CDR3 spans 15 residues. CDR3 loop: CASSPPWGGGETQYF. CDR3 sequence (DNA): TGCGCCAGCAGCCCGCCGTGGGGCGGAGGAGAGACCCAGTACTTC.

This clonotype appeared many times. The rearrangement uses TRBV10-3 and TRBJ1-2; 8 bases are a match to TRBD1. The germline gives CDR1 ENHRY, CDR2 SYGVKD. The CDR3 extends over 15 amino acids. J gave up 7 bases and V 3 bases, and 10 bases lay outside the gene matches. The DNA of the CDR3 is TGTGCCATCAGTGATAACAGGGGGGAGTCGTCTGGCTACACCTTC. It specifies CAISDNRGESSGYTF.

This clonotype was seen a few times. V is TRBV5-1 and J is TRBJ2-7; D tentatively reads TRBD1 or TRBD2 (5 bases each). The CDR3 has 15 amino acids. The germline V and J ends were trimmed by 3 bases and 6 bases, with 19 bases remaining between them. Germline V gene sequence: CDR1 SGHRS, CDR2 YFSETQ. In DNA, the CDR3 is TGCGCCAGCAGCTCTTACTACGGGGCCGGAGGCGAGCAGTACTTC. This sequence encodes CASSSYYGAGGEQYF.

Many counts were recorded for this clonotype. The chain recombines TRBV12-3 or TRBV12-4 with TRBJ1-4; D not resolved. CDR3 length equals 11 residues. The V end was cut by 2 bases, the J end by 8 bases, with 3 bases between. CDR3 DNA: TGTGCCAGCAGTTTAAGGGAAAAACTGTTTTTT. Its translation is CASSLREKLFF.

This clonotype has at least ten counts. The chain has TRBV20-1 and TRBJ2-5, with D unclear. The V end lost 3 bases, the J end lost 4 bases, and 12 bases lay between the germline ends. CDR1 is DFQATT, CDR2 SNEGSKA, per germline (reference sequence). The CDR3 covers 13 residues. CDR3 protein: CSARARNGETQYF. Here the CDR3 DNA reads TGCAGTGCTAGGGCTCGGAACGGAGAGACCCAGTACTTC.

This clonotype was counted ten times or more. The chain combines TRBV7-6 with TRBJ1-4; D remains ambiguous. The CDR3 has 15 residues. Germline CDR1 and CDR2: SGHVS and FNYEAQ. Trimming pared 5 bases from V and 0 bases from J, leaving 10 bases between. The CDR3 DNA is TGTGCCAGCAGCCCTCAAGAAGCAACTAATGAAAAACTGTTTTTT. Protein sequence: CASSPQEATNEKLFF.

The chain links TRBV6-5 to TRBJ2-5, with 7 bases identical to TRBD1. Germline V gene lookup returns CDR1 MNHEY and CDR2 SVGAGI. The CDR3 loop spans 14 amino acids. V shed 2 bases and J 5 bases; nucleotides not matched to a gene: 5. This CDR3 reads CASSYDRVGETQYF. CDR3 in DNA: TGTGCCAGCAGTTACGACAGGGTTGGGGAGACCCAGTACTTC.

The J gene is TRBJ2-2, the V gene TRBV2; D remains ambiguous. This CDR3 has 14 residues. Trimming removed 7 bases at V and 4 bases at J, with 13 bases between. The germline V gene has CDR1 SNHLY and CDR2 FYNNEI. This chain's CDR3 is CASTFGSGTGELFF. CDR3 nucleotide sequence: TGTGCCAGCACCTTTGGTTCGGGCACCGGGGAGCTGTTTTTT.